The present T cell receptor beta chain was sequenced within a study of molecular identifiers for immune sequencing clone quantification. For the study at large: Replicates partitioned RNA from roughly 20,000 or 100,000 naive CD8 cells into five parts, sequencing four.

Methods described previously were used for bulk TCR libraries, and listed TCR primers were applied. From the PCR reads, TCRdb called clonotypes with MiXCR, one entry per CDR3 protein. The repertoire holds hundreds of thousands of distinct CDR3 sequences, with around 25% as singletons. Overall study results and limits: Reportedly, one cell's Jurkat TCR RNA was detected within 1,100,000 naive CD8 cells. With a barcode shared among identical TCR molecules, highly expanded clone sizes could be underestimated.

This clonotype came up a few times. Antigen: not known. Source material: naive CD8+ T cells from blood, with Jurkat cell RNA spiked in. Subset of the sample: FACS-sorted CD8+CD4-CCR7+CD45RA+ naive T cells. The TCR sequence derives from a human donor in good health. Some libraries in this study had Jurkat cell RNA spiked in.

CDR3 region: CASRPHDYNEQFF. In DNA, the CDR3 is TGTGCCAGCAGACCCCACGACTACAATGAGCAGTTCTTC. The chain employs TRBV6-2 or TRBV6-3 and TRBJ2-1, with unresolved D. Per the germline V gene, CDR1 is MNHEY and CDR2 is SVGEGT. With 6 bases removed from V and 3 bases from J, the gap between germline ends came to 9 bases. The CDR3 totals 13 residues.